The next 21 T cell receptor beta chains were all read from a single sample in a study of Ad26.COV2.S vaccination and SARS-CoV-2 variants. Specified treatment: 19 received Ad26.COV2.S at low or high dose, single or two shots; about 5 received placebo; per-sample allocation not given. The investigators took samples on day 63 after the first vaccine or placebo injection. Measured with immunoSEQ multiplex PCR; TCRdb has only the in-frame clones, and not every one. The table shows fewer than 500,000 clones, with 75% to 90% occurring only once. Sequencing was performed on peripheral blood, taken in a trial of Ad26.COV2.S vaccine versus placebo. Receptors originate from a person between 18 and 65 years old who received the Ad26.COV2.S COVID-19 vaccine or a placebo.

CDR3 region: CASSFPGPPSKDHSGANVLTF. The CDR3 DNA reads as TGTGCCAGCAGTTTCCCCGGACCCCCTTCGAAGGATCACTCTGGGGCCAACGTCCTGACTTTC. The chain recombines TRBV28 with TRBJ2-6; no definite D call. Germline V gene data show CDR1 as MDHEN and CDR2 as SYDVKM. The CDR3 has 21 residues. The ends were cut back, 3 bases at V and 0 bases at J, with 24 bases in the middle. Variable domain in full (rest from reference TRBV28 and TRBJ2-6): DVKVTQSSRYLVKRTGEKVFLECVQDMDHENMFWYRQDPGLGLRLIYFSYDVKMKEKGDIPEGYSVSREKKERFSLILESASTNQTSMYLCASSFPGPPSKDHSGANVLTFGAGSRLTVL.

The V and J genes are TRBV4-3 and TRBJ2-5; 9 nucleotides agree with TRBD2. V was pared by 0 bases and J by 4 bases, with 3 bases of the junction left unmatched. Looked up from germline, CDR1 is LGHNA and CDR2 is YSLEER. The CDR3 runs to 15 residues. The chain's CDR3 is CASSQESLAGETQYF. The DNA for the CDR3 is TGCGCCAGCAGCCAAGAGTCACTAGCGGGAGAGACCCAGTACTTC.

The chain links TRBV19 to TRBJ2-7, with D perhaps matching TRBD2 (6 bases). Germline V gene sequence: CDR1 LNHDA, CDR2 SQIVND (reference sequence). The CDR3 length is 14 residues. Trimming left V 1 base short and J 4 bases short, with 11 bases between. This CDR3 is CASSIGAGPYEQYV. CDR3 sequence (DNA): TGTGCCAGTAGTATAGGCGCGGGACCGTACGAGCAGTACGTC.

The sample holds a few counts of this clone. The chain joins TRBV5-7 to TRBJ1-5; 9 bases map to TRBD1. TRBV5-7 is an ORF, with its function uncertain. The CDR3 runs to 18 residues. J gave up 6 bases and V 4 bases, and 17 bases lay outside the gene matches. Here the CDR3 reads CASSPTLDRGLRTQPQHF. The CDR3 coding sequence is TGTGCCAGCAGCCCCACCCTGGACAGGGGATTACGCACTCAGCCCCAGCATTTT.

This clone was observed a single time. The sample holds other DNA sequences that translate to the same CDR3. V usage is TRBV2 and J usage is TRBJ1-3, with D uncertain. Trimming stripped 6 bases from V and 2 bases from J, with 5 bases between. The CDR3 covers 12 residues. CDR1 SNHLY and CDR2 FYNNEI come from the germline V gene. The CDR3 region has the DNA TGTGCCAGCAGCGTCGCTGGAAACACCATATATTTT. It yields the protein CASSVAGNTIYF.

CDR3 sequence reads: CASSPLAVTYNEQFF. CDR3 DNA: TGTGCCAGCAGCCCATTAGCGGTGACCTACAATGAGCAGTTCTTC. V is TRBV7-2 and J is TRBJ2-1; D may be TRBD2 (6 bases). This CDR3 is 15 amino acids long. Germline assignment: CDR1 SGHTA and CDR2 FQGNSA. The V end was cut by 5 bases, the J end by 2 bases, with 13 bases between.

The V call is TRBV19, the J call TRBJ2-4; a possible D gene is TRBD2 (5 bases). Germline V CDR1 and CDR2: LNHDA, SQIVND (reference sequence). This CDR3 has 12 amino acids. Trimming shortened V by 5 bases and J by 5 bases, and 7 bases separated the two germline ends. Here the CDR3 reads CASSERENIQYF. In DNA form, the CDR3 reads TGTGCCAGTAGTGAGAGGGAAAACATTCAGTACTTC.

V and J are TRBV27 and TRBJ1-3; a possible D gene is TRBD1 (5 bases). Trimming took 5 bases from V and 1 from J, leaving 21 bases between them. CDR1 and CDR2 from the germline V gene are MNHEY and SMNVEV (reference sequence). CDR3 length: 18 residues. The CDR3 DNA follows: TGTGCCAGCAGTCCGACGTGGAGGGGAGGGTGGTCTGGAAACACCATATATTTT. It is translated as CASSPTWRGGWSGNTIYF.

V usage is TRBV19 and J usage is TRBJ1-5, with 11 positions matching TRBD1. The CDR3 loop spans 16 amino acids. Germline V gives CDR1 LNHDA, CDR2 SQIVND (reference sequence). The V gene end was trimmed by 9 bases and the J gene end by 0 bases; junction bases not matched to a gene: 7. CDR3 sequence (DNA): TGTGCCAGACCGGGACAGGGGGAACATAGCAATCAGCCCCAGCATTTT. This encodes CARPGQGEHSNQPQHF.

In DNA, the CDR3 is TGTGCCAGCAGTGAGCTACCGGGACAGGGATACGAGACCCAGTACTTC. As protein: CASSELPGQGYETQYF. The rearrangement joins TRBV6-4 to TRBJ2-5; TRBD1 matches 9 bases. CDR1 and CDR2 from the germline V gene are MRHNA and SNTAGT. After removal of 3 bases from V and 5 bases from J, the junction contained 10 bases not matched to a gene. The CDR3 length is 16 residues.

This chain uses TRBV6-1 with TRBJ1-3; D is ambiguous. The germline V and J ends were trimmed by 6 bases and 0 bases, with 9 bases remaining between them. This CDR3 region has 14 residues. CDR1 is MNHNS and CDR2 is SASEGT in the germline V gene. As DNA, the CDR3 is TGTGCCAGCAGGCCACAGAGCTCTGGAAACACCATATATTTT. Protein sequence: CASRPQSSGNTIYF.

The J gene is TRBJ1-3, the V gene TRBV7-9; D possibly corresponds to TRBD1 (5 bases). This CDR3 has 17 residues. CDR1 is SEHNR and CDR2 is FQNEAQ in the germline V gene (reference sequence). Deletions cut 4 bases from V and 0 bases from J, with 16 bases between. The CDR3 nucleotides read TGTGCCAGCAGCTACACCCCAGGGATCCACTCTGGAAACACCATATATTTT. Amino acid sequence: CASSYTPGIHSGNTIYF.

In DNA form, the CDR3 reads TGTGCCAGCAGCTTCACAGCACACACAGATACGCAGTATTTT. As protein: CASSFTAHTDTQYF. This chain joins TRBV7-9 and TRBJ2-3; D remains unclear. Trimming stripped 3 bases from V and 2 bases from J, with 9 bases between. The germline V gene has CDR1 SEHNR and CDR2 FQNEAQ (reference sequence). CDR3 length equals 14 residues.

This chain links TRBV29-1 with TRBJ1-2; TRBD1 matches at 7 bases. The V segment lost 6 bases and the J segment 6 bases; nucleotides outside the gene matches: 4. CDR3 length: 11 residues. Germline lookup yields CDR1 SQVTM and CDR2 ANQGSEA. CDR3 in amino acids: CSVLQGDGYTF. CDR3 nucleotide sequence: TGCAGCGTCCTGCAGGGGGATGGCTACACCTTC.

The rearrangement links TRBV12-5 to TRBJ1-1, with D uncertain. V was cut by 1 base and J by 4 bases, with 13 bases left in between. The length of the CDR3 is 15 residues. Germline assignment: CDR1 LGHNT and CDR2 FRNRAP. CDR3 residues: CASGLEPRYVTEAFF. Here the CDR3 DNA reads TGTGCTAGTGGTTTGGAGCCGCGATACGTCACTGAAGCTTTCTTT.

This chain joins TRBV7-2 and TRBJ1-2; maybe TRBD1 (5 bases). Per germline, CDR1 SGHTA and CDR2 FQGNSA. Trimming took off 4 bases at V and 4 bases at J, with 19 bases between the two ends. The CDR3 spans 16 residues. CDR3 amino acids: CASSSRVATLLYGYTF. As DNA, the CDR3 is TGTGCCAGCAGCTCCAGGGTTGCCACCCTACTCTATGGCTACACCTTC. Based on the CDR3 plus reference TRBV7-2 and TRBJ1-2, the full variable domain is GAGVSQSPSNKVTEKGKDVELRCDPISGHTALYWYRQSLGQGLEFLIYFQGNSAPDKSGLPSDRFSAERTGGSVSTLTIQRTQQEDSAVYLCASSSRVATLLYGYTFGSGTRLTVV.

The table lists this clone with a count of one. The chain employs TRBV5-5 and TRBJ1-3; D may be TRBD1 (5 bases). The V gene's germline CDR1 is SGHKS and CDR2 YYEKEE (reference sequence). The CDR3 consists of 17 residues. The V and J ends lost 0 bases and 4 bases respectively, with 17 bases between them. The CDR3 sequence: CASSLGWLGGGGNTIYF. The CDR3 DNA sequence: TGTGCCAGCAGCTTGGGTTGGCTCGGGGGTGGAGGAAACACCATATATTTT.

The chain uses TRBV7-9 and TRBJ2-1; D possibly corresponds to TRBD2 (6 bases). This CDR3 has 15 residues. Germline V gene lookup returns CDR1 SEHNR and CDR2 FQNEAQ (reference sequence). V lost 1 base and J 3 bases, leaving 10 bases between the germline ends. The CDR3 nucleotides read TGTGCCAGCAGCTTAGTTCGGGGAGGCTACAATGAGCAGTTCTTC. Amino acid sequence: CASSLVRGGYNEQFF.

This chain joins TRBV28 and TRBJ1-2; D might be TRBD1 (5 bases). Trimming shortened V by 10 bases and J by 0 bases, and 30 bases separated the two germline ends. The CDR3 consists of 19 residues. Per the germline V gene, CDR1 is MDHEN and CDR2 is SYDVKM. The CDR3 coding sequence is TGTGCCATCCCGACTGGACAAGCCCGCTCCTCGGCTCCTAACTATGGCTACACCTTC. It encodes CAIPTGQARSSAPNYGYTF.

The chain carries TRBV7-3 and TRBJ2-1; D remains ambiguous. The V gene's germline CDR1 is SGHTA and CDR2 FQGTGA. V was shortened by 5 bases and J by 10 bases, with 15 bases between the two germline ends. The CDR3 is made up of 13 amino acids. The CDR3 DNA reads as TGTGCCAGCAGCCAGCAGTTGGGGAACGAGCAGTTCTTC. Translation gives CASSQQLGNEQFF. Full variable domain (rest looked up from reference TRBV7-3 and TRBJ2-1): GAGVSQTPSNKVTEKGKYVELRCDPISGHTALYWYRQSLGQGPEFLIYFQGTGAADDSGLPNDRFFAVRPEGSVSTLKIQRTERGDSAVYLCASSQQLGNEQFFGPGTRLTVL.

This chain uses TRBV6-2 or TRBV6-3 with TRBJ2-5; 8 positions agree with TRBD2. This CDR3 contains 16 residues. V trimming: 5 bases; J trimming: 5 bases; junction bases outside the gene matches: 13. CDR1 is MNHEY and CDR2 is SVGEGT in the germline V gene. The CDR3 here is CASSPSGGLGLETQYF. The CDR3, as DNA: TGTGCCAGCAGTCCGAGCGGGGGACTCGGTTTGGAGACCCAGTACTTC.